This entry is about one T cell receptor (beta chain). What it binds is unknown. Each sorted subset replicate got 200 ng genomic DNA, 25,000 to 35,000 genomes. Some clones are missing from TCRdb's copy, which holds only in-frame ones; the method was immunoSEQ multiplex PCR. The sample carries 150,000 to 200,000 clones, around 63% recorded once. The sample comes from a study of shared clonotypes between healthy human individuals. There are 14 residues in the CDR3. Trimming removed 1 base at V and 0 bases at J, with 7 bases between. Looked up from germline, CDR1 is SNHLY and CDR2 is FYNNEI. Investigators divided CD4+ cells into CD45RA+ naive and CD45RA-negative memory subsets. Whole-study results and caveats: Generation probability values for non-shared clonotypes were lower than those for clonotypes shared by all four donors.

This TCR came from a man aged 30-40 years in good health. The gene calls are TRBV2 and TRBJ2-7; no firm D call. The sequencing sample was made of memory CD4+ T cells sorted from blood. Subset here: CD45RA-negative fraction. The CDR3 DNA is TGTGCCAGCAGTGAAGTGTACCACTCCTACGAGCAGTACTTC. This gives the protein CASSEVYHSYEQYF.